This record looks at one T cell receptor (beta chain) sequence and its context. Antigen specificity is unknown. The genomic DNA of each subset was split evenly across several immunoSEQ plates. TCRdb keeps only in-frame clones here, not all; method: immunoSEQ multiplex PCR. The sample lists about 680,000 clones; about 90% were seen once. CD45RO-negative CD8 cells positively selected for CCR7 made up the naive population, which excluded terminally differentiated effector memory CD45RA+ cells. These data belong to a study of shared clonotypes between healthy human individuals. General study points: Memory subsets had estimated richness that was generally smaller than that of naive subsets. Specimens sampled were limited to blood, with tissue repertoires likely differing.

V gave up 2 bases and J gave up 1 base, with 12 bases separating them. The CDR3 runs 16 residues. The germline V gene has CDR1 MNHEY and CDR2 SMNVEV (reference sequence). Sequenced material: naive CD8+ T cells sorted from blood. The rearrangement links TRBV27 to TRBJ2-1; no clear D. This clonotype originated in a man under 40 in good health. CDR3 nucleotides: TGTGCCAGCAGTTTAGGCGCCCCCCTGTCCTACAATGAGCAGTTCTTC. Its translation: CASSLGAPLSYNEQFF.